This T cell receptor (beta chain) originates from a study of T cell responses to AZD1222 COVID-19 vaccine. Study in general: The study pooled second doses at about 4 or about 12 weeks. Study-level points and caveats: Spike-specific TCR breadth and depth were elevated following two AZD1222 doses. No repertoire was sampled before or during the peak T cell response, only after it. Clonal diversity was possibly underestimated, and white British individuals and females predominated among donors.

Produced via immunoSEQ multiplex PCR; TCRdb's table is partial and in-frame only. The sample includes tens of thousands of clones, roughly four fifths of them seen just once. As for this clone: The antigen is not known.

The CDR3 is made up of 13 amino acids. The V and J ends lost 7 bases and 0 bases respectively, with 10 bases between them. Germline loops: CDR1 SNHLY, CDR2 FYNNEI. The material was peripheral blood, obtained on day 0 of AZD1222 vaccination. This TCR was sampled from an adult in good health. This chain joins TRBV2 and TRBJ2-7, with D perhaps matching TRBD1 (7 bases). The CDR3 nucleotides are TGTGCCAGCACGGGGGACAGCTCCTACGAGCAGTACTTC. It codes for CASTGDSSYEQYF.